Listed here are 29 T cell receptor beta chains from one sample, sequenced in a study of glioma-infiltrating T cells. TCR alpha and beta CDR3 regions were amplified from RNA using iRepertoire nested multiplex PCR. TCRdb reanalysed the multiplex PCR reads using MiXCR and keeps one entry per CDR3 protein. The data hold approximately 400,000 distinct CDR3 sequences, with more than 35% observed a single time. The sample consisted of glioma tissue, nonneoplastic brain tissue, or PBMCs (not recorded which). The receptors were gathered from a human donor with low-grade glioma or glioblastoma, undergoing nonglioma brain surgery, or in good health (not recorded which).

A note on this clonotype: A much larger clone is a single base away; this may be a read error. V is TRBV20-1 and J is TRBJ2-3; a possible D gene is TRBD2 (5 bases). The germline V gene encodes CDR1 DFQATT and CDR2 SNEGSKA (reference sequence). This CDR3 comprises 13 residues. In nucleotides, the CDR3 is TGCAGTGCGAGAGGGTCTAGCACAAATACGCAGTATTTT. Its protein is CSARGSSTNTQYF.

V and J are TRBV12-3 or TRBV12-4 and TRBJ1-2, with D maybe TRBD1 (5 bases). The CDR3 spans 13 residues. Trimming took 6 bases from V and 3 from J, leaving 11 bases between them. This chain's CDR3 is CASRLGTDYGYTF. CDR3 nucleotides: TGTGCCAGCAGGCTCGGGACGGACTATGGCTACACCTTC.

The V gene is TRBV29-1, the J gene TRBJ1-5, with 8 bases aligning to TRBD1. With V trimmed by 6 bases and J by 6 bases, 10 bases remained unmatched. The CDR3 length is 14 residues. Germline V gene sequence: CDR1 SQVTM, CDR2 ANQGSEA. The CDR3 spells CSVKGQGAGQPQHF. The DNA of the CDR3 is TGCAGCGTGAAGGGTCAGGGGGCGGGTCAGCCCCAGCATTTT.

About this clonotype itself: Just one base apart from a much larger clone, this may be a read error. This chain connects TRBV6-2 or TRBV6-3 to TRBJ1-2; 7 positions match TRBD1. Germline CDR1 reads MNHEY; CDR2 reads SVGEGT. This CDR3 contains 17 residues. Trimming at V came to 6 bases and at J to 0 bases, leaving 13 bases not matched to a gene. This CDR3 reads CASSPQDRRRANYGYTF. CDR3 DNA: TGTGCCAGCAGCCCCCAGGACAGGAGACGGGCTAACTATGGCTACACCTTC.

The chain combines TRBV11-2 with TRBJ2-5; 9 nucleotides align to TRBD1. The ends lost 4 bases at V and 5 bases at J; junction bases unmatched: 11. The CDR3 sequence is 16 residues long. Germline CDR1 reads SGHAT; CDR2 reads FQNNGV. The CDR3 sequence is CASSSINRGREETQYF. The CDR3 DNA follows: TGTGCCAGCAGCTCTATTAACAGGGGGCGCGAGGAGACCCAGTACTTC.

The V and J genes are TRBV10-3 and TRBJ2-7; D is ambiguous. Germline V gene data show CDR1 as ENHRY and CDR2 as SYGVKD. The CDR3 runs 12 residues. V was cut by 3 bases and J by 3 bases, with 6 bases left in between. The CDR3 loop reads CAISDAFYEQYF. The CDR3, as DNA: TGTGCCATCAGTGACGCCTTCTACGAGCAGTACTTC.

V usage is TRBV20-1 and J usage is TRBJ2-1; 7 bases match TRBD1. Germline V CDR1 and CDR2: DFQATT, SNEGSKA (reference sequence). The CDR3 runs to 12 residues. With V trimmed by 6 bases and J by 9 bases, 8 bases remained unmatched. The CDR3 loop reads CSAPDRFGEQFF. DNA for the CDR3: TGCAGTGCACCGGACAGGTTTGGTGAGCAGTTCTTC.

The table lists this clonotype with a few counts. The CDR3 here is CATSRGKGALSTDTQYF. DNA of the CDR3: TGTGCCACCAGCAGAGGTAAAGGGGCCCTAAGCACAGATACGCAGTATTTT. The chain has TRBV15 and TRBJ2-3, with D possibly matching TRBD1 (5 bases). CDR3 size: 17 residues. The germline gives CDR1 LNHNV, CDR2 YYDKDF (reference sequence). V shed 1 base and J shed 0 bases, with 14 bases lying between them.

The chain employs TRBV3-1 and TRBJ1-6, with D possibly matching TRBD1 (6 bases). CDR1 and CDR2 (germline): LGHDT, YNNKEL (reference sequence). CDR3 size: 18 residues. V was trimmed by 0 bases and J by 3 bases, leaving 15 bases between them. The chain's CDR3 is CASSQDHLGTFYNSPLHF. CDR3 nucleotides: TGTGCCAGCAGCCAAGATCACCTAGGGACATTCTATAATTCACCCCTCCACTTT. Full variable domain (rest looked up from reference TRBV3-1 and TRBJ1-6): DTAVSQTPKYLVTQMGNDKSIKCEQNLGHDTMYWYKQDSKKFLKIMFSYNNKELIINETVPNRFSPKSPDKAHLNLHINSLELGDSAVYFCASSQDHLGTFYNSPLHFGNGTRLTVT.

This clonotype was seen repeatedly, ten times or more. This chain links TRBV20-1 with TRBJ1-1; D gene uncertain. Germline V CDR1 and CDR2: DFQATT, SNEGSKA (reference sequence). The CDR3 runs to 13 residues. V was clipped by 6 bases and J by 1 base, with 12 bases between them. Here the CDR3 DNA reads TGCAGTGCCCAATCGGACGCGAACACTGAAGCTTTCTTT. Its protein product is CSAQSDANTEAFF.

Written as DNA, the CDR3 is TGTGCCAGCAGCCCACAAGTAGAGACCCAGTACTTC. Its protein is CASSPQVETQYF. The V and J genes are TRBV28 and TRBJ2-5; the D is unclear. CDR1 is MDHEN and CDR2 is SYDVKM in the germline V gene. The ends were cut back, 6 bases at V and 4 bases at J, with 9 bases in the middle. The length of the CDR3 is 12 residues.

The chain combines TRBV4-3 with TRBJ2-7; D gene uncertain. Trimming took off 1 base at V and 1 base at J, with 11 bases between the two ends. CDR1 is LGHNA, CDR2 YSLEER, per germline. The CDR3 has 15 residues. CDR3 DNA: TGCGCCAGCAGCCAAGCGGAGAGTTCATCCTACGAGCAGTACTTC. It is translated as CASSQAESSSYEQYF.

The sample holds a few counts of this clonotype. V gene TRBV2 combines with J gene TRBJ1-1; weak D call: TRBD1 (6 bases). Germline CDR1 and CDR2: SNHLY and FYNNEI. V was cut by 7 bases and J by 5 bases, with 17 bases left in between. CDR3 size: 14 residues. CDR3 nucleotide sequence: TGTGCCAGCACCCTACAGGGATCTGTGACTGAAGCTTTCTTT. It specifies CASTLQGSVTEAFF.

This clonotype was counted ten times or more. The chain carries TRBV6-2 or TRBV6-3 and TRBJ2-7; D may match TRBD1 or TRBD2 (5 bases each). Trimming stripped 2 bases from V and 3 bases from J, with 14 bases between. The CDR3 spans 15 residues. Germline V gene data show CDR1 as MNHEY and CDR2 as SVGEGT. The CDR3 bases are TGTGCCAGCAGTTACGGGGCAGGGACCCTCTACGAGCAGTACTTC. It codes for CASSYGAGTLYEQYF.

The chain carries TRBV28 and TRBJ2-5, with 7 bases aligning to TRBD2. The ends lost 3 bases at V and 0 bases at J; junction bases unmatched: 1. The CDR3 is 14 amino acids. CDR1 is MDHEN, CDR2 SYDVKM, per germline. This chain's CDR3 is CASSLGGDQETQYF. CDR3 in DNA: TGTGCCAGCAGTTTGGGGGGGGACCAAGAGACCCAGTACTTC.

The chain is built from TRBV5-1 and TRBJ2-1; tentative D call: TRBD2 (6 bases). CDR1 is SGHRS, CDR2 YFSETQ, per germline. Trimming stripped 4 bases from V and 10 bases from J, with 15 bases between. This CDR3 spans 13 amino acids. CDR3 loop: CASSETGTPEQFF. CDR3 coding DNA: TGCGCCAGCAGCGAAACCGGGACTCCAGAGCAGTTCTTC.

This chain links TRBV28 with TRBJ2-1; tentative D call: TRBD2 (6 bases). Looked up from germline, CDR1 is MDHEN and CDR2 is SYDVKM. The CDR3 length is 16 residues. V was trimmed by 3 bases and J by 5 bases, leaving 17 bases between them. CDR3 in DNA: TGTGCCAGCAGTTTTCCCTGGCGGGAAGTGGACAATGAGCAGTTCTTC. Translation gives CASSFPWREVDNEQFF.

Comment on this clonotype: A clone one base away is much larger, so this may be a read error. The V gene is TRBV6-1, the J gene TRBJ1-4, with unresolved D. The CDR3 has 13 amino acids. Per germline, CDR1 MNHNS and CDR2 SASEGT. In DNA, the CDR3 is TGTACCAGCAGTGGGGTCCCCGTGGAAAAACTGTTTTTT. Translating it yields CTSSGVPVEKLFF.

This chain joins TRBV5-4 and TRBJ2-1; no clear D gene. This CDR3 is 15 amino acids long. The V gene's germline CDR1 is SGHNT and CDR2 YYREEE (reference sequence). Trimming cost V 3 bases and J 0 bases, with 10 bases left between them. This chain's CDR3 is CASSSGPPSYNEQFF. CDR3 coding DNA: TGTGCCAGCAGCTCCGGCCCCCCCTCCTACAATGAGCAGTTCTTC.

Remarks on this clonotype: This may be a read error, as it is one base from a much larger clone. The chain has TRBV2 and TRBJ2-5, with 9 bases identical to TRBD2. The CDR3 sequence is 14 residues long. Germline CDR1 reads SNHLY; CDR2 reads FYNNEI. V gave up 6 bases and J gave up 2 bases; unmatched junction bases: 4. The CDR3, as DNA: TGTGCCAGCAGGGAGACTAGCGGACAAGAGACCCAGTACTTC. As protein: CASRETSGQETQYF.

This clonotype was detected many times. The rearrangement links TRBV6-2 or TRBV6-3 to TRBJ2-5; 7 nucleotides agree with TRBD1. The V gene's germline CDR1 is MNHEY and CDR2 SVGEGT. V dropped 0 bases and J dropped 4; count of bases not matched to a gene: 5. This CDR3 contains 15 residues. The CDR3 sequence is CASSYSGRGSETQYF. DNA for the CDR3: TGTGCCAGCAGTTACTCGGGCAGGGGGTCAGAGACCCAGTACTTC.

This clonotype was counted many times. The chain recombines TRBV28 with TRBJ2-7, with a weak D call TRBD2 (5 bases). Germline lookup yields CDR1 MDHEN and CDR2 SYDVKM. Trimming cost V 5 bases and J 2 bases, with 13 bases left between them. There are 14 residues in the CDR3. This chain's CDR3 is CASSLPGKTYEQYF. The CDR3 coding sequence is TGTGCCAGCAGTCTTCCCGGGAAAACCTACGAGCAGTACTTC.

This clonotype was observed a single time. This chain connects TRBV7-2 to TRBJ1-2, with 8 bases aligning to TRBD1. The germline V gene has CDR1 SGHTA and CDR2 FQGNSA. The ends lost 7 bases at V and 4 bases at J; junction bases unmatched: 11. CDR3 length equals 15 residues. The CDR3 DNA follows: TGTGCCAGCAAGTCCGCGGACAGGGCGGGCTATGGCTACACCTTC. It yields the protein CASKSADRAGYGYTF.

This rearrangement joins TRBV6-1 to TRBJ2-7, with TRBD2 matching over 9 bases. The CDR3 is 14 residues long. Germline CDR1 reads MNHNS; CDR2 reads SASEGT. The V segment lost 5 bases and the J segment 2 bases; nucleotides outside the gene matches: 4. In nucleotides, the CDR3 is TGTGCCAGCAGTCGACTAGCGGAAACCTACGAGCAGTACTTC. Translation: CASSRLAETYEQYF.

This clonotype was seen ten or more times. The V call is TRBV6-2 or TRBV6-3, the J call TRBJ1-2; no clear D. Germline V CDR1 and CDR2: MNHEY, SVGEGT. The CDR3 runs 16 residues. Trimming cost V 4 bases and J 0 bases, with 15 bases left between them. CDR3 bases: TGTGCCAGCAGTTTGTATGGGCAGTCGACTAACTATGGCTACACCTTC. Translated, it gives CASSLYGQSTNYGYTF.

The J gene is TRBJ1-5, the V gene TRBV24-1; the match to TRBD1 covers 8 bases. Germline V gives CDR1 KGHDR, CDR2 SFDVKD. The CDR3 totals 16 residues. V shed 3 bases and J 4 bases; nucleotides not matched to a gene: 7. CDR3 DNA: TGTGCCACCAGTGATGGACAGGGAAGGAAAAATCAGCCCCAGCATTTT. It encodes CATSDGQGRKNQPQHF.

The CDR3 DNA follows: TGTGCCAGCAGTGGGGGCGGGGCAGCGGGGTACGAGCAGTACTTC. Amino acids: CASSGGGAAGYEQYF. The V gene is TRBV28, the J gene TRBJ2-7, with a weak D call TRBD2 (7 bases). CDR1 MDHEN and CDR2 SYDVKM come from the germline V gene. The ends were cut back, 5 bases at V and 4 bases at J, with 18 bases in the middle. There are 15 residues in the CDR3.

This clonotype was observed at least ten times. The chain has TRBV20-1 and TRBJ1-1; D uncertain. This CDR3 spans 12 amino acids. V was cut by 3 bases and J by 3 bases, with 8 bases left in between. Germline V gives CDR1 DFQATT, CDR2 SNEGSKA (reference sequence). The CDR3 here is CSARGGYTEAFF. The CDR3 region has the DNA TGCAGTGCTAGGGGAGGGTACACTGAAGCTTTCTTT.

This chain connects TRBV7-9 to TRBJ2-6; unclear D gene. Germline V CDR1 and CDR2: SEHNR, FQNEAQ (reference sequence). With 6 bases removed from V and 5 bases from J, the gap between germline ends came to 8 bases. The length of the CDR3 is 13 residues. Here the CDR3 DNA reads TGTGCCAGCAGATCCCAGTGGGCCAACGTCCTGACTTTC. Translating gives CASRSQWANVLTF.